The 10 T cell receptor beta chains presented below share a single source sample, sequenced in a study of identifying expanded T cells in peripheral blood. The table came from immunoSEQ multiplex PCR; TCRdb's copy has only in-frame clones and leaves some out. The sample has more than 45,000 clones, roughly 89% seen once. The sample consisted of blood. These receptors all stem from a person aged 18-70 years in good health.

The chain is built from TRBV7-9 and TRBJ1-1, with D perhaps matching TRBD1 (5 bases). Trimming cost V 5 bases and J 4 bases, with 14 bases left between them. The CDR3 consists of 14 residues. Germline assignment: CDR1 SEHNR and CDR2 FQNEAQ (reference sequence). The DNA of the CDR3 is TGTGCCAGCAGCCTCCCTGGGGGGGGCACTGAAGCTTTCTTT. It translates to CASSLPGGGTEAFF.

The J gene is TRBJ2-2, the V gene TRBV5-4; 9 bases are a match to TRBD1. Looked up from germline, CDR1 is SGHNT and CDR2 is YYREEE (reference sequence). CDR3 length: 15 residues. Trimming removed 0 bases from V and 3 bases from J; junction bases left unmatched: 0. The CDR3 DNA reads TGTGCCAGCAGCTTGGGGACAGGGGACACCGGGGAGCTGTTTTTT. Protein sequence: CASSLGTGDTGELFF.

The rearrangement links TRBV19 to TRBJ1-4; D is perhaps TRBD1 (5 bases). V gave up 4 bases and J gave up 4 bases, with 16 bases separating them. CDR1 is LNHDA and CDR2 is SQIVND in the germline V gene (reference sequence). CDR3 length: 16 residues. The CDR3 nucleotides read TGTGCCAGTAGTACCAACAGGCTTACTCGTAATGAAAAACTGTTTTTT. Translation gives CASSTNRLTRNEKLFF.

V is TRBV12-5 and J is TRBJ2-5, with 9 bases identical to TRBD2. The germline CDR1 and CDR2 sequences are LGHNT and FRNRAP. The CDR3 sequence is 16 residues long. With 0 bases clipped from V and 5 bases from J, the junction kept 7 bases outside the gene matches. The DNA for the CDR3 is TGTGCTAGTGGTTTGGTAAAAGCGGGAGGCGGGGAGACCCAGTACTTC. As protein: CASGLVKAGGGETQYF.

This rearrangement joins TRBV5-4 to TRBJ2-1; D possibly corresponds to TRBD1 (5 bases). The length of the CDR3 is 14 residues. The germline gives CDR1 SGHNT, CDR2 YYREEE (reference sequence). V was pared by 2 bases and J by 10 bases, with 16 bases between. CDR3 nucleotides: TGTGCCAGCAGCTTCCCCGGCGACAGCGAGGAGCAGTTCTTC. Residues: CASSFPGDSEEQFF.

A single count supports this clone. This sequence joins TRBV12-5 and TRBJ1-1; 7 nucleotides line up with TRBD1. V trimming: 0 bases; J trimming: 5 bases; junction bases outside the gene matches: 9. The CDR3 runs 16 residues. Germline CDR1 reads LGHNT; CDR2 reads FRNRAP. The CDR3, as DNA: TGTGCTAGTGGTTTGGTACTGTCAGGGGGAAAAACTGAAGCTTTCTTT. Residues: CASGLVLSGGKTEAFF.

This clone turned up a few times. The chain combines TRBV5-4 with TRBJ1-6; 8 nucleotides agree with TRBD1. CDR3 length equals 15 residues. Germline V lookup: CDR1 SGHNT, CDR2 YYREEE (reference sequence). The V gene end was trimmed by 4 bases and the J gene end by 7 bases; junction bases not matched to a gene: 7. This CDR3 is CASSVDRGSNSPLHF. CDR3 DNA: TGTGCCAGCAGCGTCGACAGGGGCTCGAATTCACCCCTCCACTTT.

V gene TRBV28 combines with J gene TRBJ1-1; D may be TRBD1 (5 bases). The V and J ends lost 7 bases and 3 bases respectively, with 15 bases between them. Germline CDR1 and CDR2: MDHEN and SYDVKM. The CDR3 is made up of 14 amino acids. DNA for the CDR3: TGTGCCAGCAAACCGGGACTATGGGACACTGAAGCTTTCTTT. This translates into CASKPGLWDTEAFF.

A remark on this clone: An end of the junction does not agree with germline; a read error may underlie this. This chain connects TRBV5-4 to TRBJ1-1, with D unresolved. The CDR3 length is 15 residues. The V gene's germline CDR1 is SGHNT and CDR2 YYREEE (reference sequence). As DNA, the CDR3 is TGTGCCAACAGCTTGTCCATTCAAGTGAACACTGAAGCTTTCTTT. It encodes CANSLSIQVNTEAFF.

The chain combines TRBV5-1 with TRBJ2-7; a possible D gene is TRBD2 (5 bases). The V end was cut by 2 bases, the J end by 7 bases, with 16 bases between. The germline gives CDR1 SGHRS, CDR2 YFSETQ. The CDR3 loop spans 14 amino acids. The CDR3 loop is CASSLTMDLGEQYF. In DNA, the CDR3 is TGCGCCAGCAGCTTAACAATGGACTTGGGAGAGCAGTACTTC. The entire variable domain, with the rest obtained from reference TRBV5-1 and TRBJ2-7, is as follows: KAGVTQTPRYLIKTRGQQVTLSCSPISGHRSVSWYQQTPGQGLQFLFEYFSETQRNKGNFPGRFSGRQFSNSRSEMNVSTLELGDSALYLCASSLTMDLGEQYFGPGTRLTVT.